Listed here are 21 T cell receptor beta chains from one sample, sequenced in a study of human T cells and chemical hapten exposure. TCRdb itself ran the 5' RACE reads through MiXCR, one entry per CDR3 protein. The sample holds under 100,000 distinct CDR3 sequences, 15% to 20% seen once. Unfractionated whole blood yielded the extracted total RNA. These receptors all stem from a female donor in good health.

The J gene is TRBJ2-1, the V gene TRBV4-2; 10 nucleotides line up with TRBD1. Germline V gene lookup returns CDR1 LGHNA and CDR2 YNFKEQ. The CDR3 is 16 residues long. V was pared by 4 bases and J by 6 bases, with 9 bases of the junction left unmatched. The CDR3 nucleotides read TGTGCCAGCAGCCTCCAGTCGGGACAGGGGCCCAATGAGCAGTTCTTC. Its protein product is CASSLQSGQGPNEQFF.

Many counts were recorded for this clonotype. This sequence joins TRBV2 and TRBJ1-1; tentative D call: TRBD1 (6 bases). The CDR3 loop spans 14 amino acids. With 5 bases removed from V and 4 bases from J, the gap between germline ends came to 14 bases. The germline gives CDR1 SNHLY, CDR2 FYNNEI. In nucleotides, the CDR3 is TGTGCCAGCAGTACAGGGAGTTCTGGCACTGAAGCTTTCTTT. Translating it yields CASSTGSSGTEAFF.

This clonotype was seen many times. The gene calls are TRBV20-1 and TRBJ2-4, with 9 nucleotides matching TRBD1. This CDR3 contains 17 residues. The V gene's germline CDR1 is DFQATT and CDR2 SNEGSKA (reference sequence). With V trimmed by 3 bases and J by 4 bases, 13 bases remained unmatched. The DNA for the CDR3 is TGCAGTGCTAGGATTAGACAGGGGGGAGGGTTAAAAAACATTCAGTACTTC. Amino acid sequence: CSARIRQGGGLKNIQYF.

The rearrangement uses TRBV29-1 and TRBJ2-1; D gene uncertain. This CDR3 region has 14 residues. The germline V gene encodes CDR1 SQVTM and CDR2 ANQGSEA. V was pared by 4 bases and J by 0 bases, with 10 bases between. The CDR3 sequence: CSVAKGNSYNEQFF. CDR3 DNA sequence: TGCAGCGTTGCTAAAGGTAACTCCTACAATGAGCAGTTCTTC.

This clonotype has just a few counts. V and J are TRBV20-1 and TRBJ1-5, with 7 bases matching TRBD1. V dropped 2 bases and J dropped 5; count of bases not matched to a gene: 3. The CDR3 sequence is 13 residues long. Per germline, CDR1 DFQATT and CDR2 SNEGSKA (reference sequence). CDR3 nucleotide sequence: TGCAGTGCTAGATCTCAGGGGGATCAGCCCCAGCATTTT. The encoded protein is CSARSQGDQPQHF.

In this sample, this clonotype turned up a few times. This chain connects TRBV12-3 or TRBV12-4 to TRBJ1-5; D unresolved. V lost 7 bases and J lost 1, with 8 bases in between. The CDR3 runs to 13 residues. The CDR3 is CASTYASNQPQHF. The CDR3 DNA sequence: TGTGCCAGCACCTATGCGAGCAATCAGCCCCAGCATTTT.

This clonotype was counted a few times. CDR3 protein: CASSTFSATNEKLFF. DNA for the CDR3: TGTGCCAGTAGTACCTTCTCGGCGACTAATGAAAAACTGTTTTTT. The chain joins TRBV19 to TRBJ1-4, with D unclear. The CDR3 sequence is 15 residues long. Trimming removed 4 bases from V and 2 bases from J, with 11 bases in between. Germline V CDR1 and CDR2: LNHDA, SQIVND (reference sequence).

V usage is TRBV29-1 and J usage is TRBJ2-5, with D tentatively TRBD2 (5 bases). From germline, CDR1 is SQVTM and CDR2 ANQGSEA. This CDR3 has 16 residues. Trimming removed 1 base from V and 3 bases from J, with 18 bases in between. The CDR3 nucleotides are TGCAGCGTTGAAGGAGGGCCTCTGAATGGAGAAGAGACCCAGTACTTC. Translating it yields CSVEGGPLNGEETQYF. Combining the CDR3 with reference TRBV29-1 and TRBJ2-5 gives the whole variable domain SAVISQKPSRDICQRGTSLTIQCQVDSQVTMMFWYRQQPGQSLTLIATANQGSEATYESGFVIDKFPISRPNLTFSTLTVSNMSPEDSSIYLCSVEGGPLNGEETQYFGPGTRLLVL.

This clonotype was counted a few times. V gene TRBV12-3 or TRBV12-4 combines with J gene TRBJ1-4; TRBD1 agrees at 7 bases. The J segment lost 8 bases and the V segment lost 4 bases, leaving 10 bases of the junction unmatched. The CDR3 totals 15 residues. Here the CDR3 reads CASSSSTGVGEKLFF. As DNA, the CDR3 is TGTGCCAGCAGTTCCTCCACAGGGGTAGGAGAAAAACTGTTTTTT.

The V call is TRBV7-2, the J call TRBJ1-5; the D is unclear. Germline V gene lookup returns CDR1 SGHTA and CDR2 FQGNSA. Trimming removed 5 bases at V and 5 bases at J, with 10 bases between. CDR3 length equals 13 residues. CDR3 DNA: TGTGCCAGCAGCAAGAACAGAGATCAGCCCCAGCATTTT. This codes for CASSKNRDQPQHF. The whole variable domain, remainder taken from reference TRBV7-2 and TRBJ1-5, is GAGVSQSPSNKVTEKGKDVELRCDPISGHTALYWYRQSLGQGLEFLIYFQGNSAPDKSGLPSDRFSAERTGGSVSTLTIQRTQQEDSAVYLCASSKNRDQPQHFGDGTRLSIL.

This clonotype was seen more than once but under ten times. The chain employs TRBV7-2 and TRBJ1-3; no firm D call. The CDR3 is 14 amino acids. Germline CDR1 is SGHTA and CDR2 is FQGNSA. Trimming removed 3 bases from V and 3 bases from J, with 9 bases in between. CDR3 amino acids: CASSFTGFGNTIYF. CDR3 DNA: TGTGCCAGCAGCTTCACGGGTTTTGGAAACACCATATATTTT.

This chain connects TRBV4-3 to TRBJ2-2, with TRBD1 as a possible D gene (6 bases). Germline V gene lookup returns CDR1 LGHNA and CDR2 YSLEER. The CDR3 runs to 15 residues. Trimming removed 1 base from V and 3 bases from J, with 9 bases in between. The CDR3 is CASSQAPGDTGELFF. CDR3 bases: TGCGCCAGCAGCCAAGCTCCAGGGGACACCGGGGAGCTGTTTTTT.

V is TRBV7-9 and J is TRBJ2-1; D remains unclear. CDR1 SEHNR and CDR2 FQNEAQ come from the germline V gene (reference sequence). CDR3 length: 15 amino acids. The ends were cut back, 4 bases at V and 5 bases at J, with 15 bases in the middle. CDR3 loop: CASSSDISVNNEQFF. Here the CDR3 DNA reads TGTGCCAGCAGCTCTGACATAAGTGTTAACAATGAGCAGTTCTTC.

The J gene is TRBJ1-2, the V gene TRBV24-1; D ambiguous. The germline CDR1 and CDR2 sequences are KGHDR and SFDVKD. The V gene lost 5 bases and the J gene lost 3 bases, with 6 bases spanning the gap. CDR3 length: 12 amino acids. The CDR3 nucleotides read TGTGCCACCAGTGGCTTGGACTATGGCTACACCTTC. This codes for CATSGLDYGYTF.

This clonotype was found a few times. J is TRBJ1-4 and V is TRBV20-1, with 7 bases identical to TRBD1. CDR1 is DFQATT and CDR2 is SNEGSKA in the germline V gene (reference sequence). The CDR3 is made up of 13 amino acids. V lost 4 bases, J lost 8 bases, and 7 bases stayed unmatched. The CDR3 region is CSATTGRREKLFF. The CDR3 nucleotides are TGCAGTGCTACGACAGGGCGTAGGGAAAAACTGTTTTTT.

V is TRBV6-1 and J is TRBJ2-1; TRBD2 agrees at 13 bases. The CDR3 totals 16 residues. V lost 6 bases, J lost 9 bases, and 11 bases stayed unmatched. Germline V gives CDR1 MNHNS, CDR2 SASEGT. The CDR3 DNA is TGTGCCAGCAGCGCAGGACTAGCGGGAGCATGGGGTGAGCAGTTCTTC. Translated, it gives CASSAGLAGAWGEQFF.

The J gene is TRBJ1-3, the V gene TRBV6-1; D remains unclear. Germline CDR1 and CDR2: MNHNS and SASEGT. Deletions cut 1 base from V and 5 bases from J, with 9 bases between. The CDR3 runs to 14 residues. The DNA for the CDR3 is TGTGCCAGCAGTGAAGACCACAGCAGAAACACCATATATTTT. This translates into CASSEDHSRNTIYF.

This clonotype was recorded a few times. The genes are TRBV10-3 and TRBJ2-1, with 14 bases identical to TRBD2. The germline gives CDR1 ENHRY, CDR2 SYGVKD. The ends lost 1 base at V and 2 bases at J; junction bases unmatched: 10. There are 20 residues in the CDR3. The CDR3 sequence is CAISEFSGTSGRLTYNEQFF. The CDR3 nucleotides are TGTGCCATCAGTGAGTTTTCCGGGACTAGCGGGAGACTAACCTACAATGAGCAGTTCTTC.

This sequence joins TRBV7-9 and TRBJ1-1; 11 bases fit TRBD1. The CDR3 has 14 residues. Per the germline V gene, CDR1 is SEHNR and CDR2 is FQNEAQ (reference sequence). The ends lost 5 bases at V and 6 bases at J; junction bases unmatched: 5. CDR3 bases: TGTGCCAGCAGCCTCGGACAGGGGGCGGCTGAAGCTTTCTTT. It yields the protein CASSLGQGAAEAFF.

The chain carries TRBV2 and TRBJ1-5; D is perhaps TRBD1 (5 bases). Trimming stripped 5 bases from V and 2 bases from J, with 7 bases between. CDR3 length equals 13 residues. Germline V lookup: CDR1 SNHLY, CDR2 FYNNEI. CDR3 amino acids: CASSWDGNQPQHF. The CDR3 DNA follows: TGTGCCAGCAGTTGGGACGGCAATCAGCCCCAGCATTTT.

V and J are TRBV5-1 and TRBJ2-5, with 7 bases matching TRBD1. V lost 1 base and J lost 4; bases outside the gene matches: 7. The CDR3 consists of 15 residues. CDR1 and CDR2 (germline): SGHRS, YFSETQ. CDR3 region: CASSLPGTDGETQYF. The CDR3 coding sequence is TGCGCCAGCAGCTTGCCCGGGACAGACGGAGAGACCCAGTACTTC.